This is a list of T cell receptor beta chains from one sample in a study of blood T cell repertoires in COVID-19. Clones were sequenced by immunoSEQ multiplex PCR, and TCRdb holds only the in-frame ones, with some missing. The sample carries under 350,000 clones, around 89% recorded once. The sample was peripheral blood. These receptors were obtained from a man between 35 and 55 years old with acute or convalescent COVID-19. CDR3s include the opening cysteine and the closing phenylalanine or tryptophan. D genes are given only for firm matches. The size field is filled for only some rows; it gives once, few, many or a size class.

>TRBJ1-5|TRBD1|TRBV2|-
TGTGCCAGCGATGGACAGGGCGGTCAGCCCCAGCATTTT
CASDGQGGQPQHF
>TRBJ2-5|TRBD2|TRBV5-1|-
TGCGCCAGCAGCGGACTAGCCGGGGAGACCCAGTACTTC
CASSGLAGETQYF
>TRBJ2-2|-|TRBV9|-
TGTGCCAGCAGCCCCTTCGTCGGGACCGGGGAGCTGTTTTTT
CASSPFVGTGELFF
>TRBJ1-1|-|TRBV5-6|-
TGTGCCAGCAGCCCGAGGAGGACGAACACTGAAGCTTTCTTT
CASSPRRTNTEAFF
>TRBJ1-2|-|TRBV29-1|-
TGCAGCGCCTCAAGGGAGATTAACTATGGCTACACCTTC
CSASREINYGYTF
>TRBJ2-7|-|TRBV6-5|-
TGTGCCAGCAGCTACCTCCGTGGGGGGTACGAGCAGTACTTC
CASSYLRGGYEQYF
>TRBJ2-1|TRBD2|TRBV27|-
TGTGCCAGCAGTTTAGTAGCGGGGGTTCACAATGAGCAGTTCTTC
CASSLVAGVHNEQFF
>TRBJ2-1|TRBD1|TRBV6-5|few
TGTGCCAGCCGGACAGGGGATGAGCAGTTCTTC
CASRTGDEQFF
>TRBJ2-3|TRBD1|TRBV4-1|-
TGCGCCAGCAGCCAAGCGGGGACAGGGTTTTTCGGTACGCAGTATTTT
CASSQAGTGFFGTQYF
>TRBJ1-2|-|TRBV6-5|-
TGTGCCAGCAGTTACGGGGCAGGTCTCTATGGCTACACCTTC
CASSYGAGLYGYTF
>TRBJ1-3|-|TRBV28|-
TGTGCCAGCAGTTTGTCGTTACTCTCTGGAAACACCATATATTTT
CASSLSLLSGNTIYF
>TRBJ2-5|-|TRBV7-8|-
TGTGCCAGCAGCCCCCGACGGCTCGGGGAGACCCAGTACTTC
CASSPRRLGETQYF
>TRBJ2-7|TRBD1|TRBV19|-
TGTGCCAGTAGTGTGACAGGGGGTTACGAGCAGTACTTC
CASSVTGGYEQYF
>TRBJ2-1|TRBD2|TRBV5-1|-
TGCGCCAGCAGCCAAAGAAGGGGACTAGCGGGGGTACAGTTCTTC
CASSQRRGLAGVQFF
>TRBJ1-2|-|TRBV10-3|-
TGTGCCATCACCGGGGACTGGAACTATGGCTACACCTTC
CAITGDWNYGYTF
>TRBJ2-3|-|TRBV6-5|-
TGTGCCAGCAGCCGCTCGGTATACCTCACAGATACGCAGTATTTT
CASSRSVYLTDTQYF
>TRBJ1-3|-|TRBV5-1|-
TGCGCCAGCAGCTCTCAAGTAGACACCCTCTCTGGAAACACCATATATTTT
CASSSQVDTLSGNTIYF
>TRBJ1-6|TRBD1|TRBV30|-
TGTGCCTGGAGGAGGGACAGGGGTTCACCCCTCCACTTT
CAWRRDRGSPLHF
>TRBJ2-3|TRBD2|TRBV5-6|-
TGTGCCAGCAGCCAAGGGGCGGGGGGACTAGGTACGCAGTATTTT
CASSQGAGGLGTQYF
>TRBJ2-7|TRBD1|TRBV6-6|-
TGTGCCAGCACTAAGAAGGGAGGGACAGGGTCCTACGAGCAGTACTTC
CASTKKGGTGSYEQYF
>TRBJ2-3|-|TRBV5-1|-
TGCGCCAGCCTGGGCGGGATCACAGATACGCAGTATTTT
CASLGGITDTQYF
>TRBJ2-3|TRBD2|TRBV3-1/TRBV3-2|-
TGTGCCAGCAGCTCCCAGAGGCCCGGGACTAGCTCCGAAGATACGCAGTATTTT
CASSSQRPGTSSEDTQYF
>TRBJ1-2|-|TRBV5-6|-
TGTGCCAGCAGCTTAACAGCCATATACTATGGCTACACCTTC
CASSLTAIYYGYTF